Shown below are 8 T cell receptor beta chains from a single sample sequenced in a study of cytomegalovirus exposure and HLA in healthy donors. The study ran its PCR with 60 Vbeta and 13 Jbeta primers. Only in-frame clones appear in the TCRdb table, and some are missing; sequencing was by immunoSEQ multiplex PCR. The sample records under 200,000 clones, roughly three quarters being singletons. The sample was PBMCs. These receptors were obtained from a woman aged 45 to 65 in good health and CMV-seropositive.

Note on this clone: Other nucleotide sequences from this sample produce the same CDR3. The CDR3 bases are TGTGCCACCAGCAGAGACCGAGGTTACGAGCAGTACTTC. This translates into CATSRDRGYEQYF. The chain links TRBV15 to TRBJ2-7; D gene uncertain. The CDR3 covers 13 residues. The germline V gene has CDR1 LNHNV and CDR2 YYDKDF (reference sequence). Trimming cost V 0 bases and J 4 bases, with 7 bases left between them.

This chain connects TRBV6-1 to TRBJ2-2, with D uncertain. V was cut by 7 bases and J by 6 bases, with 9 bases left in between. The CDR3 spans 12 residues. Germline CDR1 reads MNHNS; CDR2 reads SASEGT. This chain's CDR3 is CASIPFPGELFF. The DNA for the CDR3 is TGTGCCAGCATCCCCTTTCCCGGGGAGCTGTTTTTT.

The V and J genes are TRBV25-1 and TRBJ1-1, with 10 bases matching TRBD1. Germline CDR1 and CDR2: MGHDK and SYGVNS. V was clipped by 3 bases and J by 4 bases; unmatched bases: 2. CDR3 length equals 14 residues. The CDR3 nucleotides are TGTGCCAGCAGTGATCGGACAGGGGGCACTGAAGCTTTCTTT. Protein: CASSDRTGGTEAFF.

This CDR3 reads CASSLVSSGNTIYF. The CDR3 DNA sequence: TGCGCCAGCAGCTTGGTTAGCTCTGGAAACACCATATATTTT. The chain uses TRBV5-1 and TRBJ1-3; D is uncertain. Germline CDR1 and CDR2: SGHRS and YFSETQ. The CDR3 has 14 amino acids. Trimming took off 0 bases at V and 0 bases at J, with 4 bases between the two ends. Full variable domain (rest looked up from reference TRBV5-1 and TRBJ1-3): KAGVTQTPRYLIKTRGQQVTLSCSPISGHRSVSWYQQTPGQGLQFLFEYFSETQRNKGNFPGRFSGRQFSNSRSEMNVSTLELGDSALYLCASSLVSSGNTIYFGEGSWLTVV.

In nucleotides, the CDR3 is TGTGCCAGCAGTAGACAGGGGCCTGGAAACACCATATATTTT. Translated: CASSRQGPGNTIYF. The J gene is TRBJ1-3, the V gene TRBV6-5; TRBD1 aligns across 8 bases. Germline CDR1 reads MNHEY; CDR2 reads SVGAGI. V was clipped by 5 bases and J by 2 bases; unmatched bases: 2. The CDR3 sequence is 14 residues long.

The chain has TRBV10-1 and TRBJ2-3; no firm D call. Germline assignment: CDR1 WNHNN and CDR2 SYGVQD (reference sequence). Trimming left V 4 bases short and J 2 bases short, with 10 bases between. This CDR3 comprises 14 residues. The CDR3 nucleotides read TGCGCCAGCAGTGTAAGACTCCCCACAGATACGCAGTATTTT. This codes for CASSVRLPTDTQYF.

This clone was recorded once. CDR3 sequence: CASSSGFSNTEAFF. The CDR3 nucleotides are TGTGCCAGCAGTAGCGGGTTCTCGAACACTGAAGCTTTCTTT. The chain carries TRBV7-8 and TRBJ1-1; D uncertain. Trimming removed 6 bases at V and 1 base at J, with 12 bases between. The length of the CDR3 is 14 residues. Germline lookup yields CDR1 SGHVS and CDR2 FQNEAQ.

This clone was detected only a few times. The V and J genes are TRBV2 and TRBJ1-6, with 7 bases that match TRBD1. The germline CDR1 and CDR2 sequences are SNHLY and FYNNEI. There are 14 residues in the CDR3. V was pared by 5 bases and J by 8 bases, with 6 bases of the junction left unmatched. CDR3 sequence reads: CASSPQGWDSPLHF. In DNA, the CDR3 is TGTGCCAGCAGTCCACAGGGGTGGGATTCACCCCTCCACTTT.